This is a list of T cell receptor beta chains from one sample in a study of beta chain features in type 1 diabetes. Repertoires were generated with immunoSEQ multiplex PCR, while TCRdb's copy carries only in-frame clones and drops some. The repertoire holds some 350,000 clones, with about 13% as singletons. Sequenced sample: naive CD4+ T cells from blood. The receptor source for this set is a young woman with type 1 diabetes. CDR3s include the opening cysteine and the closing phenylalanine or tryptophan. D genes are given only for firm matches. A row's size may be missing; if present it is once, few, many or a size class.

D,J,V,size,DNA,CDR3
-,TRBJ1-1,TRBV21-1,-,TGTGCCAGCAGCAAATTACAGGGGGTACAGAACACTGAAGCTTTCTTT,CASSKLQGVQNTEAFF
-,TRBJ1-1,TRBV10-3,few,TGTGCCATCAGTGTGCAGGCCACTGAAGCTTTCTTT,CAISVQATEAFF
-,TRBJ2-3,TRBV18,-,TGTGCCAGCTCACCAGGGTCGGGAGATACGCAGTATTTT,CASSPGSGDTQYF
TRBD1,TRBJ2-1,TRBV6-6,-,TGTGCCAGCAGTTACTCGACCGGGACAGGGGAATATGAGCAGTTCTTC,CASSYSTGTGEYEQFF
TRBD1,TRBJ1-5,TRBV6-5,-,TGTGCCAGCAGCTACAGGGGTACATCGAATCAGCCCCAGCATTTT,CASSYRGTSNQPQHF
-,TRBJ1-1,TRBV10-3,few,TGTGCCATCGGCGAGGGAGAGTTTCTTGCAGCTTTCTTT,CAIGEGEFLAAFF
TRBD1,TRBJ2-7,TRBV5-1,few,TGCGCCAGCAGCTTGGCCGGGGTTTTCTCCGGGACAGGGTTCAACGAGCAGTACTTC,CASSLAGVFSGTGFNEQYF
-,TRBJ2-6,TRBV6-5,-,TGTGCCAGCAGTTACGAGTCTGGGGCCAACGTCCTGACTTTC,CASSYESGANVLTF
TRBD1,TRBJ2-7,TRBV18,-,TGTGCCAGCTCACCACCGACAGGGGAGCCCTACGAGCAGTACTTC,CASSPPTGEPYEQYF
TRBD1,TRBJ2-3,TRBV5-1,-,TGCGCCAGCAGTCACCCCCAGGGGGTGGGCACAGATACGCAGTATTTT,CASSHPQGVGTDTQYF
-,TRBJ1-2,TRBV19,few,TGTGCCAGTACTGACAGACCGTATGGCTACACCTTC,CASTDRPYGYTF
-,TRBJ1-1,TRBV15,few,TGTGCCACCAGCGGCCAAAGGAACACTGAAGCTTTCTTT,CATSGQRNTEAFF